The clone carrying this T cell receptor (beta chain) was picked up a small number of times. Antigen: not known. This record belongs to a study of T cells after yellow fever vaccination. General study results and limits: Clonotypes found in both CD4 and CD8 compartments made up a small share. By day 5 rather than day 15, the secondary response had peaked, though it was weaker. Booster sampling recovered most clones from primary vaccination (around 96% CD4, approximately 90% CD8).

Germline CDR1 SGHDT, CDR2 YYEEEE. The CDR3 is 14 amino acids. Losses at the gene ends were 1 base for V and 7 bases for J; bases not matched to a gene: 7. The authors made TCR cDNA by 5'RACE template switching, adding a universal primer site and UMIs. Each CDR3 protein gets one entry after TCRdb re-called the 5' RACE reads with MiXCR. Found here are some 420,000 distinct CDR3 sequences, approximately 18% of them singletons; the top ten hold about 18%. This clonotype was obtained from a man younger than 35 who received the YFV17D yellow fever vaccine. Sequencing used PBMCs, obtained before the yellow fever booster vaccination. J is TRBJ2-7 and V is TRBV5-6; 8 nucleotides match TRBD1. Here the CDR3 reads CASSLRQGADEQYV. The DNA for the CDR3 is TGTGCCAGCAGCTTGAGGCAGGGGGCCGATGAGCAGTACGTC.